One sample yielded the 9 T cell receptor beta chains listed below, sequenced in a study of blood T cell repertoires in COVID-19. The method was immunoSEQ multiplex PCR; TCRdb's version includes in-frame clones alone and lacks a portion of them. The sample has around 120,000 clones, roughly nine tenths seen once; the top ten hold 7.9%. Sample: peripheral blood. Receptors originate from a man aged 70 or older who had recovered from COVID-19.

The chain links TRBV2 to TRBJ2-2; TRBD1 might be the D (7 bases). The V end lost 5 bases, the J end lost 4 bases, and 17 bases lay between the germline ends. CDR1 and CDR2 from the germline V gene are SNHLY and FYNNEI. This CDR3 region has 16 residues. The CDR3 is CASSYIRQGLTGELFF. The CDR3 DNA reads TGTGCCAGCAGTTACATTCGACAGGGACTCACCGGGGAGCTGTTTTTT. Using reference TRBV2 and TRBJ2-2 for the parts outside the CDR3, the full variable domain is EPEVTQTPSHQVTQMGQEVILRCVPISNHLYFYWYRQILGQKVEFLVSFYNNEISEKSEIFDDQFSVERPDGSNFTLKIRSTKLEDSAMYFCASSYIRQGLTGELFFGEGSRLTVL.

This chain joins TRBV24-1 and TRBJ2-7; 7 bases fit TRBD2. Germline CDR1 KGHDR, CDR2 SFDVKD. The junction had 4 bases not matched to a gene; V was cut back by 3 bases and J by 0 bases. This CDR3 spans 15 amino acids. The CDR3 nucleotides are TGTGCCACCAGTGATCCTAGCGGACCCTCCTACGAGCAGTACTTC. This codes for CATSDPSGPSYEQYF.

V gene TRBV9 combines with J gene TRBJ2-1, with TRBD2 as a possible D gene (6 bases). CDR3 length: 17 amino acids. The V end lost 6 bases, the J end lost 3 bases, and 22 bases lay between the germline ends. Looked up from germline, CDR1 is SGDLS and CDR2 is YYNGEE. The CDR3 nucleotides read TGTGCCAGCACCCTTAGCTCGGGGACGGGAGACTACAATGAGCAGTTCTTC. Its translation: CASTLSSGTGDYNEQFF.

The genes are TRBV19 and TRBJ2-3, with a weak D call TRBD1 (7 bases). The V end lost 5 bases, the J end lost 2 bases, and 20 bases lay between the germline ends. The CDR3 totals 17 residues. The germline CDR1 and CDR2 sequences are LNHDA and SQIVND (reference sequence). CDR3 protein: CASSLRGAGMFTDTQYF. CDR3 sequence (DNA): TGTGCCAGTAGTCTCAGGGGGGCAGGGATGTTCACAGATACGCAGTATTTT.

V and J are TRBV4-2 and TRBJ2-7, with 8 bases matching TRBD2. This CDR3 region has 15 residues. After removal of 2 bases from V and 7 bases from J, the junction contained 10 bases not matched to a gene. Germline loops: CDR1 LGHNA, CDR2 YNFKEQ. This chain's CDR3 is CASSQNPAGEGEQYF. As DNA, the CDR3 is TGTGCCAGCAGCCAAAATCCAGCGGGAGAGGGGGAGCAGTACTTC.

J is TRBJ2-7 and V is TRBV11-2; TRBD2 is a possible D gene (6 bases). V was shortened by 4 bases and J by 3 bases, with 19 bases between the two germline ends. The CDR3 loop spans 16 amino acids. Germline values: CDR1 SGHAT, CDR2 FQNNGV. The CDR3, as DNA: TGTGCCAGCAGCTCCCCTTGGGGGGTAATCGGCTACGAGCAGTACTTC. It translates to CASSSPWGVIGYEQYF.

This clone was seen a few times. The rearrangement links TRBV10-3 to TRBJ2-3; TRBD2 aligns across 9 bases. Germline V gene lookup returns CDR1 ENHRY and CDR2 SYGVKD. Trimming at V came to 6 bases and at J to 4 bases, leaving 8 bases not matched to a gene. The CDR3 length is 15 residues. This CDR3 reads CAISLVSGGADTQYF. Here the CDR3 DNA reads TGTGCCATCAGCCTGGTTAGCGGGGGCGCAGATACGCAGTATTTT.

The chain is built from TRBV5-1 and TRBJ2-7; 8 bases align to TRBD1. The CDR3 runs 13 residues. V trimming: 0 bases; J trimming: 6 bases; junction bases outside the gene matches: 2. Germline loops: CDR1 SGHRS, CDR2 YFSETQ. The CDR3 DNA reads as TGCGCCAGCAGCTTGGGACAGGGGTTCGAGCAGTACTTC. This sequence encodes CASSLGQGFEQYF.

The CDR3 loop reads CASSRSSQETQYF. The CDR3 bases are TGTGCCAGCTCGCGCTCAAGCCAAGAGACCCAGTACTTC. The chain is built from TRBV18 and TRBJ2-5; D unresolved. This CDR3 is built from 13 residues. Germline V gene lookup returns CDR1 KGHSH and CDR2 LQKENI. Trimming shortened V by 6 bases and J by 1 base, and 9 bases separated the two germline ends.